One sample yielded the 29 T cell receptor beta chains listed below, sequenced in a study of blood T cell repertoires in COVID-19. The table came from immunoSEQ multiplex PCR; TCRdb's copy has only in-frame clones and leaves some out. The sample holds a few hundred thousand clones, 70% to 90% seen once. The sample consisted of peripheral blood. The receptors shown here come from a man aged 35 to 55 with acute or convalescent COVID-19.

In the case of this clone: At one boundary the junction diverges from the germline segment, which might be a read error. This sample also contains other DNA sequences that code for the same CDR3. The CDR3 coding sequence is TGTGCCAGTAGCCAAGCGTACGGAGCGGGGTACTGGGATGAGCAGTTCTTC. This encodes CASSQAYGAGYWDEQFF. The chain links TRBV14 to TRBJ2-1; TRBD2 matches 7 bases. The germline CDR1 and CDR2 sequences are SGHDN and FVKESK. The CDR3 is 17 amino acids.

This chain connects TRBV30 to TRBJ1-3; 7 bases are shared with TRBD1. CDR1 and CDR2 from the germline V gene are GTSNPN and SVGIG (reference sequence). The CDR3 spans 17 residues. J was trimmed by 0 bases and V by 0 bases; bases with no gene match: 8. CDR3 protein: CAWSVLRDSRSGNTIYF. As DNA, the CDR3 is TGTGCCTGGAGTGTACTCCGGGACAGCCGCTCTGGAAACACCATATATTTT.

The chain uses TRBV28 and TRBJ2-3; unclear D gene. Trimming removed 2 bases at V and 0 bases at J, with 21 bases between. The CDR3 runs 19 residues. From germline, CDR1 is MDHEN and CDR2 SYDVKM. The CDR3 sequence: CASSLVSNLYDSSTDTQYF. Written as DNA, the CDR3 is TGTGCCAGCAGTTTAGTCTCGAACTTATACGACTCAAGCACAGATACGCAGTATTTT.

The rearrangement links TRBV27 to TRBJ2-5; D not resolved. Trimming removed 0 bases at V and 5 bases at J, with 13 bases between. CDR3 length: 15 residues. Germline V lookup: CDR1 MNHEY, CDR2 SMNVEV (reference sequence). CDR3 protein: CASSLSMSTRETQYF. The CDR3, as DNA: TGTGCCAGCAGTTTATCGATGTCGACGAGGGAGACCCAGTACTTC.

Only one count was recorded for this clone. This rearrangement joins TRBV3-1 (or the pseudogene TRBV3-2) to TRBJ2-3; D perhaps matches TRBD2 (6 bases). Germline CDR1 and CDR2: LGHDT and YNNKEL (reference sequence). Trimming removed 0 bases at V and 4 bases at J, with 17 bases between. This CDR3 spans 17 amino acids. The CDR3 coding sequence is TGTGCCAGCAGCCAAGAGCGGGGAGGAGGGAGTCCAGATACGCAGTATTTT. This encodes CASSQERGGGSPDTQYF.

The rearrangement uses TRBV5-5 and TRBJ2-1, with a possible D match to TRBD1 (6 bases). Trimming cost V 0 bases and J 4 bases, with 8 bases left between them. Germline V CDR1 and CDR2: SGHKS, YYEKEE (reference sequence). This CDR3 has 14 amino acids. CDR3 sequence: CASSLGGRYNEQFF. CDR3 nucleotide sequence: TGTGCCAGCAGCTTGGGGGGGCGGTACAATGAGCAGTTCTTC.

This chain joins TRBV11-2 and TRBJ1-6; 8 bases are shared with TRBD1. The germline V gene encodes CDR1 SGHAT and CDR2 FQNNGV. V gave up 4 bases and J gave up 8 bases; unmatched junction bases: 7. The CDR3 has 15 residues. This CDR3 is CASSSTGVNDSPLHF. The CDR3 nucleotides are TGTGCCAGCAGCTCGACAGGGGTAAATGATTCACCCCTCCACTTT.

This chain uses TRBV7-2 with TRBJ2-5; D is possibly TRBD2 (7 bases). The V end was cut by 2 bases, the J end by 4 bases, with 11 bases between. The CDR3 totals 14 residues. CDR1 and CDR2 from the germline V gene are SGHTA and FQGNSA. CDR3 protein: CASSLRGGRETQYF. In nucleotides, the CDR3 is TGTGCCAGCAGCTTAAGGGGGGGCCGAGAGACCCAGTACTTC.

The rearrangement links TRBV27 to TRBJ2-1; 14 bases map to TRBD2. J was trimmed by 0 bases and V by 6 bases; bases with no gene match: 4. CDR1 is MNHEY, CDR2 SMNVEV, per germline (reference sequence). CDR3 length: 17 amino acids. This CDR3 is CASRLGTSGSSYNEQFF. The CDR3 region has the DNA TGTGCCAGCAGACTCGGGACTAGCGGGAGCTCCTACAATGAGCAGTTCTTC.

This chain links TRBV27 with TRBJ2-1, with 8 bases fitting TRBD2. With 8 bases clipped from V and 4 bases from J, the junction kept 7 bases outside the gene matches. In germline, CDR1 is MNHEY, CDR2 SMNVEV (reference sequence). The length of the CDR3 is 14 residues. CDR3 loop: CASPGSGGYNEQFF. The CDR3 bases are TGTGCCAGCCCCGGAAGCGGGGGATACAATGAGCAGTTCTTC.

The rearrangement uses TRBV2 and TRBJ2-5; D unresolved. Deletions cut 3 bases from V and 1 base from J, with 6 bases between. This CDR3 comprises 13 residues. Germline V gene sequence: CDR1 SNHLY, CDR2 FYNNEI. The CDR3 region is CASSESVQETQYF. Here the CDR3 DNA reads TGTGCCAGCAGTGAGTCAGTCCAAGAGACCCAGTACTTC.

The count of this clone is one. The J gene is TRBJ2-3, the V gene TRBV5-1; 8 bases are a match to TRBD2. With 4 bases clipped from V and 2 bases from J, the junction kept 18 bases outside the gene matches. Germline assignment: CDR1 SGHRS and CDR2 YFSETQ. The CDR3 runs to 19 residues. CDR3 bases: TGCGCCAGCAGCCTTGTAGCGGGAAACCGAATTATTTACACAGATACGCAGTATTTT. Protein: CASSLVAGNRIIYTDTQYF.

Here the CDR3 reads CASSPSRREQFF. The DNA for the CDR3 is TGTGCCAGCAGCCCCTCGAGGAGGGAGCAGTTCTTC. The V call is TRBV7-8, the J call TRBJ2-1, with D maybe TRBD2 (5 bases). Germline-derived CDR1 and CDR2 are SGHVS and FQNEAQ. This CDR3 is 12 amino acids long. V lost 5 bases and J 10 bases, leaving 12 bases between the germline ends.

In this sample, this clone turned up once. This chain uses TRBV6-1 with TRBJ1-2, with TRBD1 as a possible D gene (5 bases). Trimming took 3 bases from V and 8 from J, leaving 13 bases between them. Germline-derived CDR1 and CDR2 are MNHNS and SASEGT. This CDR3 region has 13 residues. The CDR3 nucleotides are TGTGCCAGCAGTGATGGGGCAGGGAACGGCTACACCTTC. This encodes CASSDGAGNGYTF.

The chain couples TRBV6-4 to TRBJ2-4, with 13 bases identical to TRBD2. The CDR3 has 18 amino acids. Germline values: CDR1 MRHNA, CDR2 SNTAGT. The trim removed 6 bases at V and 0 bases at J, leaving 8 bases unmatched. The CDR3 loop is CASSIGTSGTIAKNIQYF. CDR3 in DNA: TGTGCCAGCAGCATAGGGACTAGCGGGACCATAGCCAAAAACATTCAGTACTTC.

This sequence joins TRBV11-1 and TRBJ1-6, with D hard to call. CDR3 length: 13 amino acids. The germline V gene has CDR1 SGHAT and CDR2 FQDESV (reference sequence). Trimming took off 0 bases at V and 14 bases at J, with 11 bases between the two ends. The CDR3 region is CASSLANMASLHF. The CDR3 nucleotides read TGTGCCAGCAGCTTAGCGAACATGGCATCCCTCCACTTT.

This clone was detected a few times. Different DNA sequences within this sample yield the same CDR3. This rearrangement joins TRBV19 to TRBJ1-1; no definite D call. The CDR3 has 12 residues. Trimming pared 2 bases from V and 1 base from J, leaving 2 bases between. Germline V gene data show CDR1 as LNHDA and CDR2 as SQIVND (reference sequence). Here the CDR3 reads CASSIQNTEAFF. CDR3 in DNA: TGTGCCAGTAGTATACAGAACACTGAAGCTTTCTTT.

The chain joins TRBV19 to TRBJ1-1; D not resolved. Germline CDR1 LNHDA, CDR2 SQIVND (reference sequence). V lost 8 bases and J 1 base, leaving 2 bases between the germline ends. There are 10 residues in the CDR3. CDR3 sequence (DNA): TGTGCCAGTCGGAACACTGAAGCTTTCTTT. Amino acids: CASRNTEAFF.

CDR3 bases: TGTGCCAGCTCACCACGCGGACAGGGCTCTGGAAACACCATATATTTT. As protein: CASSPRGQGSGNTIYF. The genes are TRBV18 and TRBJ1-3; TRBD1 matches 8 bases. The CDR3 contains 16 residues. J was trimmed by 0 bases and V by 1 base; bases with no gene match: 2. Looked up from germline, CDR1 is KGHSH and CDR2 is LQKENI.

V is TRBV5-1 and J is TRBJ1-6; maybe TRBD1 (5 bases). This CDR3 has 14 residues. Per the germline V gene, CDR1 is SGHRS and CDR2 is YFSETQ. V lost 4 bases and J lost 9, with 14 bases in between. CDR3 bases: TGCGCCAGCAGCCCGCAGGGTGGCAGTTCACCCCTCCACTTT. Amino acids: CASSPQGGSSPLHF.

This rearrangement joins TRBV25-1 to TRBJ2-7; possible D gene TRBD2, 6 bases. Deletions cut 4 bases from V and 0 bases from J, with 13 bases between. CDR3 length equals 15 residues. Germline V CDR1 and CDR2: MGHDK, SYGVNS. Here the CDR3 reads CASSGLGGSSYEQYF. The CDR3 nucleotides read TGTGCCAGCAGTGGACTCGGAGGGAGCTCCTACGAGCAGTACTTC.

The chain is built from TRBV9 and TRBJ1-2; the D is unclear. This CDR3 has 14 residues. Looked up from germline, CDR1 is SGDLS and CDR2 is YYNGEE. Trimming cost V 4 bases and J 7 bases, with 17 bases left between them. In DNA, the CDR3 is TGTGCCAGCAGCCCCAGCTCCGAAGGAGGTGGCTACACCTTC. This encodes CASSPSSEGGGYTF.

The rearrangement joins TRBV27 to TRBJ2-2; D is uncertain. From germline, CDR1 is MNHEY and CDR2 SMNVEV (reference sequence). This CDR3 comprises 13 residues. Trimming stripped 5 bases from V and 1 base from J, with 5 bases between. The DNA for the CDR3 is TGTGCCAGCAGTGAACTGAACACCGGGGAGCTGTTTTTT. Its translation is CASSELNTGELFF.

This rearrangement joins TRBV5-6 to TRBJ1-1; TRBD1 is a possible D gene (6 bases). This CDR3 contains 12 residues. The V and J ends lost 4 bases and 4 bases respectively, with 8 bases between them. CDR1 is SGHDT, CDR2 YYEEEE, per germline. Written as DNA, the CDR3 is TGTGCCAGCAGCCAGGGGTTCACTGAAGCTTTCTTT. Protein: CASSQGFTEAFF.

The CDR3 region has the DNA TGTGCCAGCAGCTTACTTTTCGAGCAGTACTTC. It encodes CASSLLFEQYF. The V call is TRBV7-2, the J call TRBJ2-7; D unclear. The CDR3 has 11 residues. The germline CDR1 and CDR2 sequences are SGHTA and FQGNSA. V shed 2 bases and J shed 6 bases, with 5 bases lying between them.

The chain is built from TRBV2 and TRBJ1-2; no firm D call. This CDR3 is built from 13 residues. Trimming left V 4 bases short and J 7 bases short, with 13 bases between. CDR1 SNHLY and CDR2 FYNNEI come from the germline V gene. The CDR3 spells CASSGVQSVGYTF. The CDR3 nucleotides read TGTGCCAGCAGTGGGGTACAGTCAGTTGGCTACACCTTC.

This sequence joins TRBV5-4 and TRBJ1-6, with TRBD1 identical over 7 bases. This CDR3 has 14 amino acids. V lost 1 base to trimming and J lost 7 bases; unmatched junction nucleotides: 2. CDR1 and CDR2 (germline): SGHNT, YYREEE (reference sequence). DNA of the CDR3: TGTGCCAGCAGCTTGCGGGACAGCAATTCACCCCTCCACTTT. This encodes CASSLRDSNSPLHF.

V gene TRBV4-1 combines with J gene TRBJ2-3; no definite D call. V was shortened by 3 bases and J by 3 bases, with 7 bases between the two germline ends. The CDR3 is 13 amino acids. Per the germline V gene, CDR1 is MGHRA and CDR2 is YSYEKL. CDR3 protein: CASSQSPTDTQYF. Here the CDR3 DNA reads TGCGCCAGCAGCCAGTCCCCGACAGATACGCAGTATTTT.

The V gene is TRBV7-3, the J gene TRBJ2-2; 8 positions match TRBD1. J gave up 5 bases and V 5 bases, and 7 bases lay outside the gene matches. CDR1 SGHTA and CDR2 FQGTGA come from the germline V gene. The CDR3 sequence is 15 residues long. CDR3 nucleotide sequence: TGTGCCAGCAGCCAGGACAGGGTACGAACCGGGGAGCTGTTTTTT. Protein sequence: CASSQDRVRTGELFF.